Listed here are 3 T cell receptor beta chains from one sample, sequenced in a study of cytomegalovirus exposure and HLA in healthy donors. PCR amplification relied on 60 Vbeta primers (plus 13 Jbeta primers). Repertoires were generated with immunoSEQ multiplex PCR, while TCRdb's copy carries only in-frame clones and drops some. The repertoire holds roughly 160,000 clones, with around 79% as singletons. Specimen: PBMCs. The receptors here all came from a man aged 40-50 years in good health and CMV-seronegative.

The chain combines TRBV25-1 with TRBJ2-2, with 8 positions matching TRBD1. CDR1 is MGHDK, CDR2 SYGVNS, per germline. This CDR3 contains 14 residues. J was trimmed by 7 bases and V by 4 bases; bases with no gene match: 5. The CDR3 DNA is TGTGCCAGCAGTGTTGCAGGGGGCAACGGGGAGCTGTTTTTT. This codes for CASSVAGGNGELFF.

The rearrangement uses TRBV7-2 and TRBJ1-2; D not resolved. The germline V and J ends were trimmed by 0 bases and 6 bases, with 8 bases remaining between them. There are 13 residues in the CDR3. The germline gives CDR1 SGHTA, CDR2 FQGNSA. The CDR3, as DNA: TGTGCCAGCAGCTTAGCTTTCGGGAATGGCTACACCTTC. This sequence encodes CASSLAFGNGYTF.

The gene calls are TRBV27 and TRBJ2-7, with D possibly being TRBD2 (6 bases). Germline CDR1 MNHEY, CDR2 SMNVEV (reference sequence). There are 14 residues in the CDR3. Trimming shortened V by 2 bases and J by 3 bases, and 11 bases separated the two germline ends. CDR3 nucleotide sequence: TGTGCCAGCAGTTTAGGCGGGACGGGCTACGAGCAGTACTTC. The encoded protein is CASSLGGTGYEQYF.